This T cell receptor (beta chain) is from a study of beta chain features in type 1 diabetes. Purity above 98% was achieved in all sorted populations. Germline assignment: CDR1 SGHRS and CDR2 YFSETQ. V was shortened by 0 bases and J by 2 bases, with 11 bases between the two germline ends. The CDR3 is made up of 16 amino acids. Every bit of the isolated RNA underwent reverse transcription, so sequencing read expressed TCRB transcripts. Profiled with immunoSEQ multiplex PCR; TCRdb holds only in-frame clones, not every one. The sample consists of some 330,000 clones, around 10% of them appearing once. The source is a woman aged 25 to 39 in good health. This chain uses TRBV5-1 with TRBJ1-4; D uncertain. The sequenced sample consisted of naive CD4+ T cells from blood. The CDR3 protein is CASSLAGGETNEKLFF. The DNA for the CDR3 is TGCGCCAGCAGCTTGGCCGGCGGGGAGACTAATGAAAAACTGTTTTTT.